Below, 29 T cell receptor beta chains from the same sample are listed, as sequenced in a study of blood T cells in healthy people across ages. The use of a sample-barcoded 5' primer and a J-beta primer mix characterized a second PCR of about 7 to 12 cycles. TCRdb re-derived calls from the 5' RACE reads in MiXCR, one entry per CDR3 protein. Of over 950,000 distinct CDR3 sequences listed, roughly 50% are singletons. Sequenced material: blood. The receptors shown here come from a woman aged 55-75 years in good health.

This chain connects TRBV7-8 to TRBJ2-5; TRBD2 matches 9 bases. Germline V gene data show CDR1 as SGHVS and CDR2 as FQNEAQ. The length of the CDR3 is 15 residues. The V gene end was trimmed by 5 bases and the J gene end by 2 bases; junction bases not matched to a gene: 6. Written as DNA, the CDR3 is TGTGCCAGCAGCCGACGTAGCGGGAGACAAGAGACCCAGTACTTC. It yields the protein CASSRRSGRQETQYF. Full variable domain (rest looked up from reference TRBV7-8 and TRBJ2-5): GAGVSQSPRYKVAKRGQDVALRCDPISGHVSLFWYQQALGQGPEFLTYFQNEAQLDKSGLPSDRFFAERPEGSVSTLKIQRTQQEDSAVYLCASSRRSGRQETQYFGPGTRLLVL.

This rearrangement joins TRBV20-1 to TRBJ2-4, with 9 bases that match TRBD2. With 1 base clipped from V and 0 bases from J, the junction kept 10 bases outside the gene matches. This CDR3 comprises 18 residues. Germline-derived CDR1 and CDR2 are DFQATT and SNEGSKA (reference sequence). CDR3 in DNA: TGCAGTGCTAGAGGCACAGCGCTAGCGGGACTAGCCAAAAACATTCAGTACTTC. Translated: CSARGTALAGLAKNIQYF.

V gene TRBV29-1 combines with J gene TRBJ1-3, with unresolved D. Germline assignment: CDR1 SQVTM and CDR2 ANQGSEA. V was shortened by 0 bases and J by 9 bases, with 6 bases between the two germline ends. The CDR3 is 11 amino acids. CDR3 bases: TGCAGCGTTGAAGAAGGGCTCACCATATATTTT. Translation gives CSVEEGLTIYF.

This chain uses TRBV29-1 with TRBJ1-5; the D gene is possibly TRBD1 (6 bases). The ends were cut back, 4 bases at V and 6 bases at J, with 16 bases in the middle. The CDR3 consists of 14 residues. The V gene's germline CDR1 is SQVTM and CDR2 ANQGSEA. CDR3 nucleotide sequence: TGCAGCGTTGCGCCCACAGGGTCGGGTCAGCCCCAGCATTTT. Residues: CSVAPTGSGQPQHF.

The chain links TRBV20-1 to TRBJ2-5, with TRBD2 matching 9 bases. The V and J ends lost 0 bases and 5 bases, in that order; junction bases with no gene match: 10. The CDR3 loop spans 16 amino acids. Per germline, CDR1 DFQATT and CDR2 SNEGSKA (reference sequence). The CDR3 bases are TGCAGTGCTAGAGAAGCGTCTAGCGGGAATCGGGAGACCCAGTACTTC. Amino acid sequence: CSAREASSGNRETQYF.

This clonotype showed up just once. The J gene is TRBJ2-3, the V gene TRBV11-2; D remains unclear. Per germline, CDR1 SGHAT and CDR2 FQNNGV. Trimming pared 1 base from V and 1 base from J, leaving 9 bases between. The CDR3 has 15 amino acids. The CDR3 reads CASSLGRIGTDTQYF. In DNA form, the CDR3 reads TGTGCCAGCAGCTTAGGCAGGATCGGCACAGATACGCAGTATTTT. Full variable domain (missing parts from reference TRBV11-2 and TRBJ2-3): EAGVAQSPRYKIIEKRQSVAFWCNPISGHATLYWYQQILGQGPKLLIQFQNNGVVDDSQLPKDRFSAERLKGVDSTLKIQPAKLEDSAVYLCASSLGRIGTDTQYFGPGTRLTVL.

This clonotype has only one observation. The chain uses TRBV7-2 and TRBJ2-4; D ambiguous. Near its end, the DNA agrees better with TRBJ2-7, so the J call may be wrong. This CDR3 is built from 15 residues. Germline values: CDR1 SGHTA, CDR2 FQGNSA. The CDR3 DNA reads as TGTGCCAGCAGCTTATTCGGCAATCTTATGGACGAGCAGTACTTC. This gives the protein CASSLFGNLMDEQYF.

The rearrangement links TRBV7-8 to TRBJ1-1; tentatively, D is TRBD1 (6 bases). The V end lost 3 bases, the J end lost 3 bases, and 14 bases lay between the germline ends. CDR1 is SGHVS, CDR2 FQNEAQ, per germline. CDR3 length: 15 residues. The CDR3, as DNA: TGTGCCAGCAGCTTCGCGTCTACAGGGTACACTGAAGCTTTCTTT. Translation gives CASSFASTGYTEAFF.

The chain uses TRBV29-1 and TRBJ2-1, with D uncertain. The germline V and J ends were trimmed by 4 bases and 9 bases, with 22 bases remaining between them. Germline loops: CDR1 SQVTM, CDR2 ANQGSEA. The CDR3 consists of 15 residues. The CDR3 bases are TGCAGCGTTGTTAGGTCTGCGCCACCCGACCGTGAGCAGTTCTTC. Translated, it gives CSVVRSAPPDREQFF.

This chain uses TRBV6-1 with TRBJ2-2, with D uncertain. This CDR3 is 11 amino acids long. V gave up 7 bases and J gave up 8 bases, with 8 bases separating them. Germline V gene sequence: CDR1 MNHNS, CDR2 SASEGT. CDR3 amino acids: CASTTNGELFF. CDR3 nucleotides: TGTGCCAGCACTACCAATGGGGAGCTGTTTTTT.

The rearrangement joins TRBV20-1 to TRBJ2-1, with 10 bases fitting TRBD2. V lost 0 bases and J lost 4; bases outside the gene matches: 6. There are 16 residues in the CDR3. In germline, CDR1 is DFQATT, CDR2 SNEGSKA (reference sequence). CDR3 amino acids: CSARDLLAGVYNEQFF. CDR3 sequence (DNA): TGCAGTGCTAGAGATCTGCTAGCGGGAGTGTACAATGAGCAGTTCTTC.

This chain joins TRBV5-5 and TRBJ2-2, with 7 bases matching TRBD1. The V gene's germline CDR1 is SGHKS and CDR2 YYEKEE (reference sequence). This CDR3 contains 14 residues. The J segment lost 3 bases and the V segment lost 2 bases, leaving 1 base of the junction unmatched. CDR3 coding DNA: TGTGCCAGCAGCTTAGGGGGCGACACCGGGGAGCTGTTTTTT. Translation gives CASSLGGDTGELFF.

This clonotype turned up a few times. The J gene is TRBJ2-1, the V gene TRBV7-2, with 9 bases matching TRBD2. The V segment lost 1 base and the J segment 12 bases; nucleotides outside the gene matches: 7. Per the germline V gene, CDR1 is SGHTA and CDR2 is FQGNSA. The CDR3 totals 14 residues. The CDR3 loop reads CASSLDPSGKGQFF. The CDR3 region has the DNA TGTGCCAGCAGCTTAGATCCTAGCGGGAAGGGGCAGTTCTTC.

The table lists this clonotype with a few counts. The chain couples TRBV12-3 or TRBV12-4 to TRBJ1-5; unclear D gene. Trimming took 0 bases from V and 3 from J, leaving 3 bases between them. The CDR3 runs 13 residues. The CDR3 DNA reads TGTGCCAGCAGTTTAGCACACAATCAGCCCCAGCATTTT. It yields the protein CASSLAHNQPQHF.

The V call is TRBV4-3, the J call TRBJ2-1, with TRBD1 matching 9 bases. The CDR3 totals 17 residues. Germline lookup yields CDR1 LGHNA and CDR2 YSLEER. The junction had 11 bases not matched to a gene; V was cut back by 2 bases and J by 6 bases. CDR3 coding DNA: TGCGCCAGCAGCCAAACGGCGACAGGGGGAGTTTTCAATGAGCAGTTCTTC. Its protein is CASSQTATGGVFNEQFF.

This clonotype was seen repeatedly, ten times or more. The chain combines TRBV7-2 with TRBJ1-2, with 8 nucleotides matching TRBD1. After removal of 5 bases from V and 7 bases from J, the junction contained 3 bases not matched to a gene. Germline V gives CDR1 SGHTA, CDR2 FQGNSA. This CDR3 has 12 amino acids. The CDR3 DNA sequence: TGTGCCAGCAGCCGTGACAGGGGTGGCTACACCTTC. Translating it yields CASSRDRGGYTF.

The chain is built from TRBV11-2 and TRBJ2-3; TRBD2 is a possible D gene (5 bases). The CDR3 runs 14 residues. V was clipped by 4 bases and J by 3 bases, with 11 bases between them. Germline CDR1 is SGHAT and CDR2 is FQNNGV. CDR3 region: CASSSVTGTDTQYF. The CDR3 DNA reads TGTGCCAGCAGCTCAGTAACGGGGACAGATACGCAGTATTTT.

V gene TRBV7-6 combines with J gene TRBJ2-5, with 11 positions matching TRBD2. The CDR3 contains 16 residues. V was clipped by 3 bases and J by 4 bases; unmatched bases: 7. Per germline, CDR1 SGHVS and CDR2 FNYEAQ. Here the CDR3 reads CASSLGLAVVGETQYF. CDR3 DNA sequence: TGTGCCAGCAGCTTGGGACTAGCGGTGGTCGGAGAGACCCAGTACTTC. Full variable domain (missing parts from reference TRBV7-6 and TRBJ2-5): GAGVSQSPRYKVTKRGQDVALRCDPISGHVSLYWYRQALGQGPEFLTYFNYEAQQDKSGLPNDRFSAERPEGSISTLTIQRTEQRDSAMYRCASSLGLAVVGETQYFGPGTRLLVL.

This clonotype was seen many times. The junction and the germline gene differ at one end; a read error may be behind it. CDR3 DNA: TGTGCCAGCAGCTTAGGAGTGAATAATGAGCAGTTCTTC. Protein product: CASSLGVNNEQFF. This chain uses TRBV5-1 with TRBJ2-1, with unresolved D. The germline V gene has CDR1 SGHRS and CDR2 YFSETQ. The CDR3 is 13 residues long.

The genes are TRBV6-1 and TRBJ1-2; D is unclear. Looked up from germline, CDR1 is MNHNS and CDR2 is SASEGT. The CDR3 is 13 amino acids. V was shortened by 6 bases and J by 4 bases, with 12 bases between the two germline ends. CDR3 nucleotide sequence: TGTGCCAGCAGAGTCACAGAGCTCTATGGCTACACCTTC. It is translated as CASRVTELYGYTF.

CDR3 sequence: CACRDRANTEAFF. CDR3 in DNA: TGTGCCTGTCGGGACAGGGCGAACACTGAAGCTTTCTTT. This chain joins TRBV30 and TRBJ1-1; 9 bases line up with TRBD1. V trimming: 6 bases; J trimming: 1 base; junction bases outside the gene matches: 3. Germline values: CDR1 GTSNPN, CDR2 SVGIG (reference sequence). This CDR3 is built from 13 residues.

This clonotype was counted only a few times. The rearrangement links TRBV6-2 or TRBV6-3 to TRBJ2-5; 15 bases fit TRBD2. Trimming took 5 bases from V and 5 from J; bases not matched to a gene: 0. The germline V gene has CDR1 MNHEY and CDR2 SVGEGT. The CDR3 runs 14 residues. The CDR3 nucleotides read TGTGCCAGCAGTGGGACTAGCGGGAGGGAGACCCAGTACTTC. Translating gives CASSGTSGRETQYF.

This clonotype was found many times. The chain joins TRBV6-5 to TRBJ2-3; maybe TRBD2 (5 bases). Trimming took off 6 bases at V and 0 bases at J, with 16 bases between the two ends. The CDR3 is made up of 16 amino acids. In germline, CDR1 is MNHEY, CDR2 SVGAGI. In DNA form, the CDR3 reads TGTGCCAGCAGGCGGAGCGGCGTCTCTAGCACAGATACGCAGTATTTT. Protein product: CASRRSGVSSTDTQYF.

This clonotype was seen more than once but under ten times. V gene TRBV7-2 combines with J gene TRBJ2-3; TRBD2 agrees at 7 bases. Trimming removed 5 bases from V and 3 bases from J; junction bases left unmatched: 2. Germline loops: CDR1 SGHTA, CDR2 FQGNSA. CDR3 length: 13 residues. The CDR3 loop is CASSGRGTDTQYF. In nucleotides, the CDR3 is TGTGCCAGCAGCGGGAGGGGTACAGATACGCAGTATTTT.

This clonotype was seen a single time. This chain uses TRBV12-3 or TRBV12-4 with TRBJ2-5; 7 positions match TRBD1. This CDR3 is 15 amino acids long. V lost 5 bases and J lost 5; bases outside the gene matches: 11. CDR3 bases: TGTGCCAGCAGTCCTGGGACAGAGGCAGGGGAGACCCAGTACTTC. This codes for CASSPGTEAGETQYF.

The chain employs TRBV28 and TRBJ1-1; D is ambiguous. The ends were cut back, 7 bases at V and 5 bases at J, with 8 bases in the middle. This CDR3 contains 11 residues. Germline V gives CDR1 MDHEN, CDR2 SYDVKM. The CDR3 DNA is TGTGCCAGCAATACCCTGACTGAAGCTTTCTTT. Its translation is CASNTLTEAFF.

This clonotype was detected a few times. V is TRBV7-9 and J is TRBJ2-1; D remains ambiguous. This CDR3 has 13 residues. V lost 3 bases and J 7 bases, leaving 10 bases between the germline ends. Germline V gene data show CDR1 as SEHNR and CDR2 as FQNEAQ (reference sequence). DNA of the CDR3: TGTGCCAGCAGCTTGTATGTGGGAAATGAGCAGTTCTTC. Translating it yields CASSLYVGNEQFF.

The rearrangement links TRBV7-8 to TRBJ2-6, with D maybe TRBD1 (6 bases). V dropped 5 bases and J dropped 0 bases, with 11 bases sitting between them. Germline CDR1 and CDR2: SGHVS and FQNEAQ. The CDR3 spans 16 residues. The CDR3 reads CASSPTDSSGANVLTF. As DNA, the CDR3 is TGTGCCAGCAGCCCAACGGACAGCTCTGGGGCCAACGTCCTGACTTTC. Full variable domain (rest looked up from reference TRBV7-8 and TRBJ2-6): GAGVSQSPRYKVAKRGQDVALRCDPISGHVSLFWYQQALGQGPEFLTYFQNEAQLDKSGLPSDRFFAERPEGSVSTLKIQRTQQEDSAVYLCASSPTDSSGANVLTFGAGSRLTVL.

This clonotype came up a few times. CDR3 DNA: TGCAGTGCTAGGCCGGGGGGCACAGATACGCAGTATTTT. Its protein is CSARPGGTDTQYF. The gene calls are TRBV20-1 and TRBJ2-3; possibly TRBD2 for D (6 bases). The CDR3 covers 13 residues. CDR1 and CDR2 (germline): DFQATT, SNEGSKA (reference sequence). V dropped 3 bases and J dropped 1 base, with 8 bases sitting between them.